What follows is one T cell receptor beta chain and its context. What antigen it recognizes has not been identified. The data derive from a study of T cell clusters in autoimmune cytopenias (dated by TCRdb to about 2019). For context, the study as a whole: Of the 45 or so healthy donor controls, approximately 23 were female, and the group had a mean age of 56 years and a median age of 59 years. TRB and IGH repertoires from peripheral blood were sequenced in autoimmune cytopenia patients at active disease and during treatment follow-up, with healthy, CLL and autoimmune hepatitis controls included alongside. For primary cytopenia the controls were about two dozen age-matched healthy donors, whereas for secondary cytopenia the controls were more than 12 age-matched CLL patients. The study was designed to test whether a disease-specific immune repertoire signature usable as a blood-based biomarker is carried by autoimmune cytopenia patients. Autoimmune hepatitis repertoires were compared with those of about two dozen age- and sex-matched healthy donors. A median TRB sequencing depth of 50,000 to 60,000 reads per sample was reached, and a median of around 2,000 distinct TRB clonotypes per sample was obtained.

CDR1 LNHDA and CDR2 SQIVND were looked up in the germline V gene (reference sequence). The CDR3 runs 16 residues from the cysteine to the phenylalanine. No DNA is recorded. TRB rearrangements were amplified by multiplex PCR using a touch-down protocol with TRB-A and TRB-B primer pools mixed in one tube. Illumina adapters and sample indices were added to the amplicons through two consecutive PCR reactions performed with Phusion HS II polymerase. The amplicons were gel-purified using the NucleoSpin Gel and PCR Clean-up kit, after which quantification was performed by Qubit and quality was checked on an Agilent 2100 Bioanalyzer. Libraries were sequenced on an Illumina MiSeq using 600-cycle, single-indexed, paired-end runs. Processing in the source paper ran as follows. Alignment and assembly of TRB reads were performed with MiXCR version 2.1.12 and the default MiXCR reference library. A clone was defined by each unique CDR3 nucleotide sequence, and analysis was restricted to productive sequences with at least two reads. Alpha-parameterized diversity profiles (alpha 0 to 5), including the Shannon (alpha 1) and Simpson (alpha 2) indices, were computed with an R script to assess repertoire diversity. Combinatorial TRB VJ usage was computed with the tcR package and compared between cohorts by principal component analysis with ade4. GLIPH was used to cluster TCRbeta CDR3s in pairs of cohorts matched for age and read depth, and a Wilcoxon test was used to compare cluster frequencies. With the reads reprocessed by TCRdb, a single entry stands for each CDR3 protein sequence and no DNA is reported. These V and J calls derive from TCRdb rather than the authors' analysis. The sample's table covers roughly 10,000 distinct CDR3 sequences. The ten top clones hold around 20% of the sample.

Overall results and qualifications from the work: The TRB repertoire shifts, including less even repertoires in secondary cytopenia and CLL, mostly reflected lymphoma bias and not autoimmunity. Healthy donors showed roughly 3-fold more exclusive TRB clusters than active autoimmune hepatitis patients, consistent with an autoimmunity-wide signature. A lack of physiological T cell clusters in primary autoimmune cytopenia patients was suggested by GLIPH, as 51 clusters were found to be exclusive to healthy donors versus around 17 exclusive to patients. The cluster-lack signature was not seen for secondary cytopenia versus CLL, apparently masked by the dominant lymphoma-associated repertoire. The T cell clusters were defined in silico only, and their functional role remained to be validated experimentally.

Per sample, around 230 ng of peripheral blood genomic DNA, approximately 37,500 genome equivalents, was used for TRB amplification. These data were also filed under a second study, of T cell repertoires in aging, cancer and after chemotherapy. The second publication reports: Donors spanned six age groups from 30 or younger to 70 or older, with at least three individuals per group. Healthy donor control TCR repertoires were recorded over several months to years and showed clear clonal overlap across re-sampling. The complete dataset included some 9 million TCR reads. Significantly lower blood TCR diversity and higher clonality were observed in untreated patients with hematological or solid cancers than in age-matched healthy donors. Declining TCR diversity with age in healthy donors was mainly explained by loss of richness; in cancer patients, loss of evenness also contributed. An increase in median generation probability over the chemotherapy interval was observed in both cancer cohorts, suggesting that the repertoire was reconstituted through rebound thymic output. It was noted by the authors that conclusions about immunological memory after chemotherapy cannot be drawn from the repertoire data. The study profiled peripheral blood TCR beta repertoires from healthy donors and cancer patients to examine immunoaging and T cell reconstitution after chemotherapy. The cohort comprised around 220 cancer patients, some 90 with hematological and some 120 with solid cancers, plus 95 healthy donors as a reference group. MiXCR versions 2.12 and 3.0.5 were used to process the TRB sequences. Shannon diversity, evenness, clonality (one minus evenness), and alpha-parameterized diversity profiles from alpha 0 to 5 were included as repertoire metrics. The IGoR algorithm was used to compute generation probabilities of clones in paired pre- and post-chemotherapy samples.

This receptor was taken from a human donor in good health. Sequencing was done on a sample of peripheral blood. The V and J segments used are TRBV19 and TRBJ1-6; TCRdb picks TRBD1, but there is no DNA to check that call. The CDR3 protein: CASSNRDSSYNSPLHF.